The sequence of this T cell receptor beta chain was determined in a study of cytomegalovirus exposure and HLA in healthy donors. The CDR3 runs to 15 residues. CDR1 MNHEY and CDR2 SVGAGI come from the germline V gene. V dropped 0 bases and J dropped 7 bases, with 13 bases sitting between them. Vbeta (60) and Jbeta (13) primers were used in the PCR. Repertoires were generated with immunoSEQ multiplex PCR, while TCRdb's copy carries only in-frame clones and drops some. This table holds 130,000 or so clones. To note about this clone: Within the sample, other DNA sequences also encode this same CDR3.

The sequence was collected from a young man in good health and CMV-seronegative. This chain connects TRBV6-5 to TRBJ2-4; D possibly corresponds to TRBD2 (7 bases). Sequencing used PBMCs. The CDR3 reads CASSYSKGGLNIQYF. The CDR3 bases are TGTGCCAGCAGTTACTCGAAGGGGGGGTTGAACATTCAGTACTTC.